The clone carrying this T cell receptor (beta chain) showed up just a few times. Its antigen is unidentified. Because the CDR3's place on the DNA is in doubt, the DNA is left out and the CDR3 is given as listed by TCRdb. The data were obtained in a study of identical twins. Study-level findings and limits: Analyses of zero insertions could be partly confounded by invariant MAIT and iNKT cells.

Inclusive of both ends, the CDR3 amounts to 14 amino acids. Template switching introduced a universal primer site, and the cDNA bore unique molecular identifiers. TCRdb analysed the 5' RACE reads with MiXCR anew, one entry per CDR3 protein. The table lists approximately 550,000 distinct CDR3 sequences, approximately 20% of them singletons. These sequences were also reported in another study, on yellow fever vaccine responses in identical twins.

The chain combines TRBV21-1 with TRBJ2-7; the D segment call TRBD1 is taken from the table without a DNA check. TRBV21-1 has pseudogene status. This clonotype was sampled from a woman aged 18-29 years in good health. The source material was CD4+ T cells sorted from blood. Here the CDR3 reads CASSTWARGNEQYF.